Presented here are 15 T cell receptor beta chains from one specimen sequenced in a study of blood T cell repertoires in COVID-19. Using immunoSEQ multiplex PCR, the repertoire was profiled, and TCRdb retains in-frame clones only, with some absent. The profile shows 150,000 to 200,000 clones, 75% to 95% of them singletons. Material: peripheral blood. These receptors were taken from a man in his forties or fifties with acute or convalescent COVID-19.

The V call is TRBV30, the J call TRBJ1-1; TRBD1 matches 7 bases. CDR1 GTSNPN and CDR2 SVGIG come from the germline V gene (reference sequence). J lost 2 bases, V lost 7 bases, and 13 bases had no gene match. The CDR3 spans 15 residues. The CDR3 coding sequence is TGTGCCTTGAGACGACAGGGCCTCCCAAACACTGAAGCTTTCTTT. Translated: CALRRQGLPNTEAFF. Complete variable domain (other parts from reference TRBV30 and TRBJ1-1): SQTIHQWPATLVQPVGSPLSLECTVEGTSNPNLYWYRQAAGRGLQLLFYSVGIGQISSEVPQNLSASRPQDRQFILSSKKLLLSDSGFYLCALRRQGLPNTEAFFGQGTRLTVV.

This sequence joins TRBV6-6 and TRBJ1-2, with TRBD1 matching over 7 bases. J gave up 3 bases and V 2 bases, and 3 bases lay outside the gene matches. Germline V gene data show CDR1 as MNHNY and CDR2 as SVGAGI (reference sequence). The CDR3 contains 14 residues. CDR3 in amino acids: CASSYGTVDYGYTF. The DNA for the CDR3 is TGTGCCAGCAGTTACGGGACAGTCGACTATGGCTACACCTTC.

The CDR3 DNA reads as TGTGCCAGCAGTCAGGGGACCCTTCGAGCTATGAACACTGAAGCTTTCTTT. Its translation is CASSQGTLRAMNTEAFF. V and J are TRBV28 and TRBJ1-1, with a possible D match to TRBD1 (6 bases). CDR1 and CDR2 from the germline V gene are MDHEN and SYDVKM. The CDR3 spans 17 residues. V lost 5 bases to trimming and J lost 0 bases, with 19 bases between them. Full variable domain (rest looked up from reference TRBV28 and TRBJ1-1): DVKVTQSSRYLVKRTGEKVFLECVQDMDHENMFWYRQDPGLGLRLIYFSYDVKMKEKGDIPEGYSVSREKKERFSLILESASTNQTSMYLCASSQGTLRAMNTEAFFGQGTRLTVV.

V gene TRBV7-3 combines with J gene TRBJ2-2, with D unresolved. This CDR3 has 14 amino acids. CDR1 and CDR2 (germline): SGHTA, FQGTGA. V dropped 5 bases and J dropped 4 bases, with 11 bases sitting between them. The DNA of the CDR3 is TGTGCCAGCAGCCCCACGGGTGGCACCGGGGAGCTGTTTTTT. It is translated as CASSPTGGTGELFF.

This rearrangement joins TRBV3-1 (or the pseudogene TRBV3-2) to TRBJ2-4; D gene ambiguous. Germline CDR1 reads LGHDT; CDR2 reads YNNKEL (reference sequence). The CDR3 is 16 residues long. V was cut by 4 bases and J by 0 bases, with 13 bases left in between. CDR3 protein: CASSPSDFLAKNIQYF. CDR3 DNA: TGTGCCAGCAGCCCCTCCGACTTCTTAGCCAAAAACATTCAGTACTTC.

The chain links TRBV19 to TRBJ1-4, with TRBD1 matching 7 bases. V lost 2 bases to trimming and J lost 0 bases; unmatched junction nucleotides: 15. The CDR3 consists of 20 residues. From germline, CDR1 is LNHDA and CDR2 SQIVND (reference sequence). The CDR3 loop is CASSILPYTRQGATNEKLFF. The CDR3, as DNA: TGTGCCAGTAGTATACTCCCTTATACCCGACAGGGAGCAACTAATGAAAAACTGTTTTTT.

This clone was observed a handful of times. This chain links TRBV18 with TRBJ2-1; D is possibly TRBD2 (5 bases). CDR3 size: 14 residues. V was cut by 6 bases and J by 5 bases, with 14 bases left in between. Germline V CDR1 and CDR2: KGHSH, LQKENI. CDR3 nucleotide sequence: TGTGCCAGCTCGCTCCGGGATATGAACAATGAGCAGTTCTTC. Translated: CASSLRDMNNEQFF.

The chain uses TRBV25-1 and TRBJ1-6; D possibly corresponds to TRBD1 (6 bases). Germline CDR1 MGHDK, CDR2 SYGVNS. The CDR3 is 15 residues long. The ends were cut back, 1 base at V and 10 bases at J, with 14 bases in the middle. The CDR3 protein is CASSESDRLGSPLHF. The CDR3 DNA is TGTGCCAGCAGTGAATCTGACAGGCTCGGGTCACCCCTCCACTTT.

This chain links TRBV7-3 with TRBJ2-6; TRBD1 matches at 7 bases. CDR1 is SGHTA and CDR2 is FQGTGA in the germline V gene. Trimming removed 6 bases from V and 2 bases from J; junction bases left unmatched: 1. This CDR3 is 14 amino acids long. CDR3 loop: CASRQGPGANVLTF. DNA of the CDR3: TGTGCCAGCAGACAGGGGCCTGGGGCCAACGTCCTGACTTTC.

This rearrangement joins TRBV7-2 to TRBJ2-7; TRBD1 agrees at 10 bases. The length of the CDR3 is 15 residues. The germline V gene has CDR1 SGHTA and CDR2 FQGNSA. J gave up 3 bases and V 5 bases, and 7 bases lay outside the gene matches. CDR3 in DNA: TGTGCCAGCAGCACCACCGGGACAGGGGACTACGAGCAGTACTTC. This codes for CASSTTGTGDYEQYF.

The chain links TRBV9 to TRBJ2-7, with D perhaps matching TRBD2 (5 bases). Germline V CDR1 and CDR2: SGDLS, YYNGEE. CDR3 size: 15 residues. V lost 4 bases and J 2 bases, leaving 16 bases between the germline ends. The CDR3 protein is CASSTHSEGPYEQYF. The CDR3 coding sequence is TGTGCCAGCAGCACCCATAGCGAAGGGCCCTACGAGCAGTACTTC. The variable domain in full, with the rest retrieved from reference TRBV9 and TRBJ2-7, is DSGVTQTPKHLITATGQRVTLRCSPRSGDLSVYWYQQSLDQGLQFLIQYYNGEERAKGNILERFSAQQFPDLHSELNLSSLELGDSALYFCASSTHSEGPYEQYFGPGTRLTVT.

CDR3 DNA: TGTGCCAGCAGCTTAGTCGGGACAACCTCTGGAAACACCATATATTTT. Residues: CASSLVGTTSGNTIYF. J is TRBJ1-3 and V is TRBV11-2; maybe TRBD1 (6 bases). V lost 1 base and J lost 0, with 10 bases in between. Germline loops: CDR1 SGHAT, CDR2 FQNNGV. The CDR3 sequence is 16 residues long.

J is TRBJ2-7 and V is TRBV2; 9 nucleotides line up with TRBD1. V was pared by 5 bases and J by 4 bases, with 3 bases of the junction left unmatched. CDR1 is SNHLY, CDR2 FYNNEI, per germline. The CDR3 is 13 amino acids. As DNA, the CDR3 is TGTGCCAGCAGTCCCGGGACAGGGTACGAGCAGTACTTC. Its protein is CASSPGTGYEQYF.

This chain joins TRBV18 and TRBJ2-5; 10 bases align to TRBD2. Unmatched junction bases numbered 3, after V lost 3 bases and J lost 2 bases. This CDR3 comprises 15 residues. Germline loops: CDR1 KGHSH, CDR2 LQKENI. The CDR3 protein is CASSPLAGAQETQYF. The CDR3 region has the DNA TGTGCCAGCTCACCCCTAGCGGGGGCACAAGAGACCCAGTACTTC.

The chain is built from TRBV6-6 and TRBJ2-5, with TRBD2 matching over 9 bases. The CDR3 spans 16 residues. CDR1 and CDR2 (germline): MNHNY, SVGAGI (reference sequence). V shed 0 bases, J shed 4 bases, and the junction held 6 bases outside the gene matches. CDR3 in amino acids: CASSYSGGGAAETQYF. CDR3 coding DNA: TGTGCCAGCAGTTACTCCGGCGGGGGGGCCGCAGAGACCCAGTACTTC.